The rows below give T cell receptor beta chains drawn from one sample of a study of cytomegalovirus exposure and HLA in healthy donors. The protocol was immunoSEQ multiplex PCR, while the TCRdb copy is restricted to in-frame clones and leaves out a portion. The table shows under 150,000 clones, with more than 80% occurring only once. Material for sequencing was PBMCs. These receptor sequences come from a woman between 40 and 50 years old in good health and CMV-seropositive. CDR3s include the opening cysteine and the closing phenylalanine or tryptophan. The order of the fields is clone size, D gene, V gene, J gene, CDR3 DNA, CDR3 protein. D genes are given only for firm matches. A clone size is listed for some rows: how often the clone was seen (once, few, many), or a class if it is expanded.

>-|-|TRBV27|TRBJ2-7
TGTGCCAGACGGACAGAAAGGTACTTC
CARRTERYF
>-|TRBD1|TRBV5-8|TRBJ1-5
TGTGCCAGCAGCTTGGGACAGGGTGGTCAGCCCCAGCATTTT
CASSLGQGGQPQHF
>-|TRBD1|TRBV27|TRBJ1-1
TGTGCCAGCAGTTCCTTGACAGGGAAAACTGAAGCTTTCTTT
CASSSLTGKTEAFF
>-|TRBD2|TRBV29-1|TRBJ2-1
TGCAGCGCCGGGAATATCGGGAGGATACGGGAGCAGTTCTTC
CSAGNIGRIREQFF
>-|-|TRBV19|TRBJ2-4
TGTGCCAGTAGTATCACGGACATAAACATTCAGTACTTC
CASSITDINIQYF
>-|TRBD2|TRBV27|TRBJ2-1
TGTGCCAGCAGTTTACAACTAGCGTCGGATGAGCAGTTCTTC
CASSLQLASDEQFF
>-|-|TRBV4-1|TRBJ1-2
TGCGCCAGCAGCCCGCAAACAGGAGCTAACTATGGCTACACCTTC
CASSPQTGANYGYTF
>-|-|TRBV27|TRBJ1-5
TGTGCCAGCAGTCCGCAGACACTCTATAGCAATCAGCCCCAGCATTTT
CASSPQTLYSNQPQHF
>-|-|TRBV20-1|TRBJ2-2
TGCAGTGCTAGAGATCCTGGGGAGCTGTTTTTT
CSARDPGELFF
>-|TRBD1|TRBV6-1|TRBJ1-2
TGTGCCAGCAGGGAGGGGGCGGCTGATGGCTACACCTTC
CASREGAADGYTF
>-|-|TRBV7-2|TRBJ1-6
TGTGCCAGCAGCTCATCGGGGGGAAGGTCCTATAATTCACCCCTCCACTTT
CASSSSGGRSYNSPLHF
>-|-|TRBV21-1|TRBJ2-2
TGTGCCAGCAGCAAAGCCCCCCAAGGACCGGGAGGACCCGGGGAGCTGTTTTTT
CASSKAPQGPGGPGELFF
>once|-|TRBV28|TRBJ1-5
TGTGCCAGCAGTTTATTGGGGACGGGAGATCAGCCCCAGCATTTT
CASSLLGTGDQPQHF
>-|TRBD2|TRBV6-5|TRBJ2-2
TGTGCCAGCAGTTACTCGTACGGGGGGTCCGGGGAGCTGTTTTTT
CASSYSYGGSGELFF
>-|-|TRBV4-3|TRBJ1-6
TGCGCCAGCAGCCTGATCCTAGCGAATAATTCACCCCTCCACTTT
CASSLILANNSPLHF
>-|-|TRBV29-1|TRBJ2-3
TGCAGCGTTGTAGGTATGGCGGGGGCCGGGGCTCGAGATACGCAGTATTTT
CSVVGMAGAGARDTQYF
>-|-|TRBV28|TRBJ1-1
TGTGCCAGCAGTTTATGGTCAGGGGTGCGGAACACTGAAGCTTTCTTT
CASSLWSGVRNTEAFF
>-|TRBD1|TRBV5-1|TRBJ2-7
TGCGCCAGCAGCTTGACCGGGACAGCTTACGAGCAGTACTTC
CASSLTGTAYEQYF
>-|-|TRBV4-3|TRBJ1-4
TGCGCCAGCAGCCATTCTGAACAGGGACTAATTCCCACTAATGAAAAACTGTTTTTT
CASSHSEQGLIPTNEKLFF
>-|-|TRBV7-9|TRBJ2-3
TGTGCCAGCAGCCCCGGTCCAGGGGAAGTTGAAACAGATACGCAGTATTTT
CASSPGPGEVETDTQYF
>few|-|TRBV11-3|TRBJ1-5
TGTGCCAGCAGCTTAGACGATAGGGGGTGTGGGACAAGTAATCAGCCCCAGCATTTT
CASSLDDRGCGTSNQPQHF
>-|TRBD1|TRBV7-2|TRBJ2-3
TGTGCCAGCAGCTTATTAAGGGGACAGCTGCGCACAGATACGCAGTATTTT
CASSLLRGQLRTDTQYF
>-|TRBD1|TRBV7-2|TRBJ2-2
TGTGCCAGCATCAGGGGGCGGTTCACCGGGGAGCTGTTTTTT
CASIRGRFTGELFF
>-|TRBD2|TRBV5-1|TRBJ2-3
TGCGCCAGCAGCTTTGGGAGCGGGAGGACAGATACGCAGTATTTT
CASSFGSGRTDTQYF
>-|TRBD1|TRBV6-5|TRBJ1-3
TGTGCCAGCAGTAAGGACAGGGTTGGAAACACCATATATTTT
CASSKDRVGNTIYF
>-|TRBD2|TRBV5-1|TRBJ2-3
TGCGCCAGCAGCCCCACAACTAGCGGGAAAGATACGCAGTATTTT
CASSPTTSGKDTQYF
>-|-|TRBV7-3|TRBJ2-1
TGTGCCAGCAGCTTAATCGCAGGAATGGGCAATGAGCAGTTCTTC
CASSLIAGMGNEQFF
>-|-|TRBV5-6|TRBJ2-1
TGTGCCAGCACCTATCCAGGGGCCCCGTACAATGAGCAGTTCTTC
CASTYPGAPYNEQFF
>-|-|TRBV9|TRBJ2-1
TGTGCCAGCAGACCCACAGCTGGCCGTTACAATGAGCAGTTCTTC
CASRPTAGRYNEQFF
>-|-|TRBV12-5|TRBJ1-2
TGTGCTAGTGGTTTGAGTACAGCTTCAATCTACACCTTC
CASGLSTASIYTF
>-|-|TRBV18|TRBJ1-1
TGTGCCAGCTCACCACGCCCAGGGAACACTGAAGCTTTCTTT
CASSPRPGNTEAFF
>few|-|TRBV6-5|TRBJ2-2
TGTGCCAGCAGTTATCACAGGATTGGGGCGATCGGGGAGCTGTTTTTT
CASSYHRIGAIGELFF
>-|-|TRBV27|TRBJ1-4
TGTGCCAGCAGTCCCAACGTAGCAACTAATGAAAAACTGTTTTTT
CASSPNVATNEKLFF
>once|-|TRBV30|TRBJ1-2
TGTGCCTGGAGTGTGAGCCCTGAGGGCTACACCTTC
CAWSVSPEGYTF